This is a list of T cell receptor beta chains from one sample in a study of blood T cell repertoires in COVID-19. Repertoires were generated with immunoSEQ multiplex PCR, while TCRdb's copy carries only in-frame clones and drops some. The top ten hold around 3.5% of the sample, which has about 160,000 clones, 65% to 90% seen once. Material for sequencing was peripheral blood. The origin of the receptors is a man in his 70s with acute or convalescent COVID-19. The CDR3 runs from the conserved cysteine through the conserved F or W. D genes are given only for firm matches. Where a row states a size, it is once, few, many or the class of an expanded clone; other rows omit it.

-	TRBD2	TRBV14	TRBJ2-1	CASSVPTSGSSYNEQFF	TGTGCCAGCAGCGTCCCCACTAGCGGGAGCTCCTACAATGAGCAGTTCTTC
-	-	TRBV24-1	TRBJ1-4	CATSDPKRVGDKLFF	TGTGCCACCAGTGACCCAAAGAGGGTTGGAGATAAACTGTTTTTT
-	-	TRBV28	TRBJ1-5	CASSLRGYSNQPQHF	TGTGCCAGCAGTTTACGAGGGTATAGCAATCAGCCCCAGCATTTT
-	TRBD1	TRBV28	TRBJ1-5	CASRVDLQGANQPQHF	TGTGCCAGCAGAGTAGACTTACAGGGGGCAAATCAGCCCCAGCATTTT
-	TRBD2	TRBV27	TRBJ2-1	CASSPLAGVFGEQFF	TGTGCCAGCAGTCCGCTAGCGGGAGTATTCGGTGAGCAGTTCTTC
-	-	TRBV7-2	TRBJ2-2	CASRRPRAAGELFF	TGTGCCAGCAGGAGACCCAGGGCCGCCGGGGAGCTGTTTTTT
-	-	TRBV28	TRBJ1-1	CASRVGRVGTEAFF	TGTGCCAGCAGGGTGGGGAGGGTAGGCACTGAAGCTTTCTTT
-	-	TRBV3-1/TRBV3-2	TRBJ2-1	CASSHFNEQFF	TGTGCCAGCAGCCACTTCAATGAGCAGTTCTTC
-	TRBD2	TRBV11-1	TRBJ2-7	CASSPQLAGENEQYF	TGTGCCAGCAGCCCTCAACTAGCGGGAGAGAACGAGCAGTACTTC
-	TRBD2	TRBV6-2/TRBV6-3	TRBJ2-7	CASSFLAGVEYEQYF	TGTGCCAGCAGTTTCTTAGCGGGAGTAGAATACGAGCAGTACTTC
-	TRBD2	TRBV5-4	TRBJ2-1	CAGGMGYASGSLEQFF	TGTGCCGGGGGTATGGGGTATGCTAGCGGGAGTTTGGAGCAGTTCTTC
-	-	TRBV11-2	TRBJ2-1	CASSLGVIGNEQFF	TGTGCCAGCAGCTTAGGAGTAATCGGCAATGAGCAGTTCTTC
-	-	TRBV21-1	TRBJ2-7	CASSKAPRRPEQYF	TGTGCCAGCAGCAAAGCCCCTAGGAGACCCGAGCAGTACTTC
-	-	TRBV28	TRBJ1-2	CASSPPLAGYGYTF	TGTGCCAGCAGTCCCCCCTTGGCAGGGTATGGCTACACCTTC
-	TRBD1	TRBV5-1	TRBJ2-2	CASSLGQGQTGELFF	TGCGCCAGCAGCTTGGGACAGGGGCAGACAGGGGAGCTGTTTTTT
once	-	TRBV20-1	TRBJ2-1	CSARGLGAQFF	TGCAGTGCTAGGGGACTTGGAGCGCAGTTCTTC
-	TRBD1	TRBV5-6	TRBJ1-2	CASSWRDRIVSHGYTF	TGTGCCAGCAGCTGGAGGGACAGGATAGTTTCCCATGGCTACACCTTC
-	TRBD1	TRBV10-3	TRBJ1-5	CAISATGDSNQPQHF	TGTGCCATCAGCGCGACAGGGGATAGCAATCAGCCCCAGCATTTT
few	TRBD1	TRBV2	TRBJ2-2	CASSGGTGGTGELFF	TGTGCCAGCAGTGGGGGAACAGGGGGGACCGGGGAGCTGTTTTTT
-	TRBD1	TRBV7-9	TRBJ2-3	CASSLGDRDADTQYF	TGTGCCAGCAGCTTGGGGGACAGGGATGCAGATACGCAGTATTTT
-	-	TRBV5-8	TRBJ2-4	CASSSFRLAQGGIQYF	TGTGCCAGCAGCTCATTTCGACTAGCTCAAGGGGGAATTCAGTACTTC
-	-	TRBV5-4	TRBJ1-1	CASSLPQGGGTEAFF	TGTGCCAGCAGCCTACCTCAGGGAGGGGGCACTGAAGCTTTCTTT
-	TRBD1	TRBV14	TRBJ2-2	CASSSRTGWTGELFF	TGTGCCAGCAGCTCCCGGACAGGGTGGACCGGGGAGCTGTTTTTT
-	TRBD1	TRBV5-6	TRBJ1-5	CASSFRQGFISGSNQPQHF	TGTGCCAGCAGCTTCCGACAGGGGTTTATATCTGGGAGCAATCAGCCCCAGCATTTT
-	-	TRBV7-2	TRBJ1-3	CASSLAPISSGNTIYF	TGTGCCAGCAGCTTAGCCCCCATCAGCTCTGGAAACACCATATATTTT
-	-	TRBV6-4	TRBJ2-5	CASAARGGETQYF	TGTGCCAGCGCGGCCAGGGGTGGAGAGACCCAGTACTTC
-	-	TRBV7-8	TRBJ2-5	CASSLVPIVEPETQYF	TGTGCCAGCAGCTTAGTACCAATAGTTGAGCCAGAGACCCAGTACTTC
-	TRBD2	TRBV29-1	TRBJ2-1	CSGWTSGSTDEQFF	TGCAGCGGCTGGACTAGCGGGAGTACTGATGAGCAGTTCTTC
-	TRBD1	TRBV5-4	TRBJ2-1	CASSLEVDRGPGEQFF	TGTGCCAGCAGCTTGGAAGTCGACAGGGGGCCGGGTGAGCAGTTCTTC
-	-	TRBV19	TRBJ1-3	CASMTGDSGNTIYF	TGTGCCAGTATGACGGGTGACTCTGGAAACACCATATATTTT
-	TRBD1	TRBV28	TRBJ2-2	CASSLDRVVTGELFF	TGTGCCAGCAGTTTAGACAGGGTGGTTACCGGGGAGCTGTTTTTT
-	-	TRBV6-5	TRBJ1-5	CASISDSPNQPQHF	TGTGCCAGCATTTCGGACAGCCCCAATCAGCCCCAGCATTTT
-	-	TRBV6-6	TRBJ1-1	CASSYGGSNTEAFF	TGTGCCAGCAGTTATGGAGGGTCGAACACTGAAGCTTTCTTT
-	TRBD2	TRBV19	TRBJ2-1	CASRAGLAGGGEQFF	TGTGCCAGTAGGGCAGGACTAGCGGGAGGGGGCGAGCAGTTCTTC
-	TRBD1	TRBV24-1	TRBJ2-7	CATSDPGQGTYEQYF	TGTGCCACCAGTGACCCCGGACAGGGGACCTACGAGCAGTACTTC
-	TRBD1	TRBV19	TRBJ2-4	CASKDRGDIQYF	TGTGCCAGTAAGGACAGGGGGGACATTCAGTACTTC
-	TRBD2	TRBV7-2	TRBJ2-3	CASSTSGGGSDTQYF	TGTGCCAGCAGCACTAGCGGGGGGGGATCAGATACGCAGTATTTT
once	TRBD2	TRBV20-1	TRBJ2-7	CSASGLGLPYEQYF	TGCAGTGCTAGTGGACTAGGTCTTCCCTACGAGCAGTACTTC
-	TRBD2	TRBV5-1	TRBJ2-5	CASSLAASGRATETQYF	TGCGCCAGCAGCTTGGCGGCTAGCGGGAGGGCCACCGAGACCCAGTACTTC
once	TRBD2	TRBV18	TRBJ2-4	CASSPELAGVKNIQYF	TGTGCCAGCTCACCGGAACTAGCGGGAGTCAAAAACATTCAGTACTTC